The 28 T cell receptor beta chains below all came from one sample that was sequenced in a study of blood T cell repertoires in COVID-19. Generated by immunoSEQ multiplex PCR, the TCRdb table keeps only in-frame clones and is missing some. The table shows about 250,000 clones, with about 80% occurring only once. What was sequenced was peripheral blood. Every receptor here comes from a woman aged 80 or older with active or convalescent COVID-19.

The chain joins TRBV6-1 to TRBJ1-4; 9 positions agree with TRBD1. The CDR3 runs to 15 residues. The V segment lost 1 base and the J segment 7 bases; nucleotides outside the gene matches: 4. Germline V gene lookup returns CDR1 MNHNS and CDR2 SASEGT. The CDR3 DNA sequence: TGTGCCAGCAGTGAAGTGGGACAGGGAAGTGAAAAACTGTTTTTT. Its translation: CASSEVGQGSEKLFF.

The CDR3 sequence is CASSPQLRDSSYNEQFF. The CDR3, as DNA: TGTGCCAGCAGCCCTCAATTGCGGGACAGCTCCTACAATGAGCAGTTCTTC. This rearrangement joins TRBV5-4 to TRBJ2-1; D might be TRBD1 (7 bases). Trimming shortened V by 4 bases and J by 0 bases, and 17 bases separated the two germline ends. The CDR3 covers 17 residues. Germline V gene data show CDR1 as SGHNT and CDR2 as YYREEE (reference sequence).

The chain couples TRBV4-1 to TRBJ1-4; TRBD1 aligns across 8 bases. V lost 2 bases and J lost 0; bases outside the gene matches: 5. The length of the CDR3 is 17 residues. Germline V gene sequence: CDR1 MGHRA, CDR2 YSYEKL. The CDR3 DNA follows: TGCGCCAGCAGCCAATTTACAGGGGGGGCAACTAATGAAAAACTGTTTTTT. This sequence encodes CASSQFTGGATNEKLFF.

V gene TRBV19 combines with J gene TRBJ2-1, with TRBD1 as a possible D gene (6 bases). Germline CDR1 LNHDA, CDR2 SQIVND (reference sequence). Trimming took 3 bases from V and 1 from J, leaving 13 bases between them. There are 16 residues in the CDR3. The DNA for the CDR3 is TGTGCCAGTAGTATTTCTCTGCAGGGGTCCTACAATGAGCAGTTCTTC. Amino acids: CASSISLQGSYNEQFF.

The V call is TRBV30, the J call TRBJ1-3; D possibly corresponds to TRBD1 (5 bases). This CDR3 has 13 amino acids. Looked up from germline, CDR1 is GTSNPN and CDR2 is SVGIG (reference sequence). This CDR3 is CARDGSSGNTIYF. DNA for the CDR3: TGTGCACGGGACGGGAGCTCTGGAAACACCATATATTTT.

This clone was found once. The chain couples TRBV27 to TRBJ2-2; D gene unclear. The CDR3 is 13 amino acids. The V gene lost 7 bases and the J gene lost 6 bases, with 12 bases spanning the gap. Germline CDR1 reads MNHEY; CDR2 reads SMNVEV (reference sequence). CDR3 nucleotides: TGTGCCAGCACGAGAACGTCTTCCGGGGAGCTGTTTTTT. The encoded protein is CASTRTSSGELFF.

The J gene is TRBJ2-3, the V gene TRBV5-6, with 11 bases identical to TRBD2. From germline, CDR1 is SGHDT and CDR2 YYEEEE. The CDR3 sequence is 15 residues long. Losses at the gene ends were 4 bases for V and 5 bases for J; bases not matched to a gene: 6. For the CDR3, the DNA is TGTGCCAGCAGCGTTAGCGGGGGGGCGGTAGATACGCAGTATTTT. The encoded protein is CASSVSGGAVDTQYF.

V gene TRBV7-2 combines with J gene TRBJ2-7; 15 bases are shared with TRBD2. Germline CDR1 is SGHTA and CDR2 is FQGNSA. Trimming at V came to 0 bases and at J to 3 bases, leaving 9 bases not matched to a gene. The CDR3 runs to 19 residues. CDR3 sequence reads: CASSLALGLAGGRDYEQYF. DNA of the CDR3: TGTGCCAGCAGCTTAGCGTTAGGACTAGCGGGGGGGCGGGACTACGAGCAGTACTTC. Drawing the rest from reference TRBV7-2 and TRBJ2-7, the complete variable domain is GAGVSQSPSNKVTEKGKDVELRCDPISGHTALYWYRQSLGQGLEFLIYFQGNSAPDKSGLPSDRFSAERTGGSVSTLTIQRTQQEDSAVYLCASSLALGLAGGRDYEQYFGPGTRLTVT.

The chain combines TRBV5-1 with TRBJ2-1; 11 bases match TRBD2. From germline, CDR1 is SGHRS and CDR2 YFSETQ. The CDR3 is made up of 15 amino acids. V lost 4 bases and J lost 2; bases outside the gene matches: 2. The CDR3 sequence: CASSLTSGTYNEQFF. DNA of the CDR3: TGCGCCAGCAGCCTGACTAGCGGGACCTACAATGAGCAGTTCTTC.

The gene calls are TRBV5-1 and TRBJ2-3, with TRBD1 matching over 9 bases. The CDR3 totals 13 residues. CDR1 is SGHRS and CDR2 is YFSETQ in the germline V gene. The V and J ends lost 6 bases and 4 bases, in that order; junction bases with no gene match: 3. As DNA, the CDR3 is TGCGCCAGCATGGGACAGGGCGCAGATACGCAGTATTTT. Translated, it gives CASMGQGADTQYF. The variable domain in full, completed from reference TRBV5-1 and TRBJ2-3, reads KAGVTQTPRYLIKTRGQQVTLSCSPISGHRSVSWYQQTPGQGLQFLFEYFSETQRNKGNFPGRFSGRQFSNSRSEMNVSTLELGDSALYLCASMGQGADTQYFGPGTRLTVL.

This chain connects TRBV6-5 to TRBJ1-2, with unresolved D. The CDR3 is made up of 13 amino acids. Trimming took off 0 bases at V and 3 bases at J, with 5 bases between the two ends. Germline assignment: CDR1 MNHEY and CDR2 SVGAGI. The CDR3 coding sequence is TGTGCCAGCAGTTACTCACAGCACTATGGCTACACCTTC. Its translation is CASSYSQHYGYTF.

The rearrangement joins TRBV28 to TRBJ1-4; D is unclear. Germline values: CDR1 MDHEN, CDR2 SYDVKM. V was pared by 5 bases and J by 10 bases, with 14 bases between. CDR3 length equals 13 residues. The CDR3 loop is CASSPPQVGKLFF. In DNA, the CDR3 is TGTGCCAGCAGTCCCCCCCAGGTGGGAAAACTGTTTTTT.

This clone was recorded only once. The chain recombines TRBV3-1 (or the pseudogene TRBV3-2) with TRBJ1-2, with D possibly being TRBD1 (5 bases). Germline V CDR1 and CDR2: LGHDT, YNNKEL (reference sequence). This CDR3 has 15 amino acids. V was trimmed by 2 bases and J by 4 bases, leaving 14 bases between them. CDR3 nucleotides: TGTGCCAGCAGCCAACGCGGGGGGTCGGGCTATGGCTACACCTTC. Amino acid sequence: CASSQRGGSGYGYTF.

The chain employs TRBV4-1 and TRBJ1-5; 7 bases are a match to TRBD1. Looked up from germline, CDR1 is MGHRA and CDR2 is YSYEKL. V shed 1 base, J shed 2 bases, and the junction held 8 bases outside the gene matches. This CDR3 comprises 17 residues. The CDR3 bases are TGCGCCAGCAGCCAAGGTCCAGGGGGTTCGGGCAATCAGCCCCAGCATTTT. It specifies CASSQGPGGSGNQPQHF.

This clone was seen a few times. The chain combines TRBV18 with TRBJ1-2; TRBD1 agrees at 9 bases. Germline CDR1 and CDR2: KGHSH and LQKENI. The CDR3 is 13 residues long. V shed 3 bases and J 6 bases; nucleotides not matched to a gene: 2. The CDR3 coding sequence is TGTGCCAGCTCACCTGGACAGGGGAATGGCTACACCTTC. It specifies CASSPGQGNGYTF.

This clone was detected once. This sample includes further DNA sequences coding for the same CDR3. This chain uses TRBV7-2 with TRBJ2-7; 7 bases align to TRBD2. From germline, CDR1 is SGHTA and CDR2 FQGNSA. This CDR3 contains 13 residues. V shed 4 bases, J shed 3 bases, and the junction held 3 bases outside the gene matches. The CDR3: CASSSSGGYEQYF. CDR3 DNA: TGTGCCAGCAGCTCCTCGGGGGGCTACGAGCAGTACTTC.

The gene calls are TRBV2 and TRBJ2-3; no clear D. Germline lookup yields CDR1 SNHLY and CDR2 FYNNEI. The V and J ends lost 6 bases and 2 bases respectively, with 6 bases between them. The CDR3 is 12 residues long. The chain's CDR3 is CASRAFTDTQYF. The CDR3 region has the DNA TGTGCCAGCAGAGCCTTCACAGATACGCAGTATTTT.

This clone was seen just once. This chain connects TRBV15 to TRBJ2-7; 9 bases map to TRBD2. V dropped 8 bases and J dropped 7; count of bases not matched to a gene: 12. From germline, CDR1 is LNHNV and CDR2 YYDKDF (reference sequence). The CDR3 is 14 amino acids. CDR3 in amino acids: CATGRLGGRGEQYF. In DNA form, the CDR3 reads TGTGCCACCGGCCGGTTGGGCGGGAGGGGTGAGCAGTACTTC.

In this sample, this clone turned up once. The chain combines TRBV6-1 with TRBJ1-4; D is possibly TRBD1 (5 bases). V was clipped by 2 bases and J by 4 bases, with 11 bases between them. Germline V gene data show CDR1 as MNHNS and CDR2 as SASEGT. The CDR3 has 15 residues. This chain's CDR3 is CASSELDRNNEKLFF. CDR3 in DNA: TGTGCCAGCAGTGAATTAGACAGAAATAATGAAAAACTGTTTTTT.

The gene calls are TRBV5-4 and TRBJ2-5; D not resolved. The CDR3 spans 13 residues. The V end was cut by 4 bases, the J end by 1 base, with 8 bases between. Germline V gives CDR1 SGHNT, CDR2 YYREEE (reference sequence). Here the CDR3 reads CASSLRFQETQYF. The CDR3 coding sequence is TGTGCCAGCAGCCTCCGGTTCCAAGAGACCCAGTACTTC.

This CDR3 reads CATSRDRGRQPQHF. CDR3 in DNA: TGTGCCACCAGCAGAGACAGGGGACGGCAGCCCCAGCATTTT. The rearrangement uses TRBV15 and TRBJ1-5, with a weak D call TRBD1 (6 bases). The CDR3 contains 14 residues. The germline V gene has CDR1 LNHNV and CDR2 YYDKDF (reference sequence). Deletions cut 0 bases from V and 7 bases from J, with 10 bases between.

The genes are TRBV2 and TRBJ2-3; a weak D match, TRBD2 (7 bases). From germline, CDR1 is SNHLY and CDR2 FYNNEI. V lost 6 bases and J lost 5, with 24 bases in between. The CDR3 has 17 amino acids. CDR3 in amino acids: CASRGGGSSVAGDTQYF. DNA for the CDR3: TGTGCCAGCAGAGGGGGGGGATCTAGCGTGGCGGGAGATACGCAGTATTTT.

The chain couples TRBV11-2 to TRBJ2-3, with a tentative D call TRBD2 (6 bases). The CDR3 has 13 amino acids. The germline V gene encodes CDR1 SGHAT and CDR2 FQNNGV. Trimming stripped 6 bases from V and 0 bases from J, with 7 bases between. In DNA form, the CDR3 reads TGTGCCAGCAGTCGGGGGAGCACAGATACGCAGTATTTT. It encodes CASSRGSTDTQYF.

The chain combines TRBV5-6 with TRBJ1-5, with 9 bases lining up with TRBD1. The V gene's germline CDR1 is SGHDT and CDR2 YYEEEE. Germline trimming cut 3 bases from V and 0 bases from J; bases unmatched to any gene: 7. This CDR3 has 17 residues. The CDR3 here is CASSSAMDRGSNQPQHF. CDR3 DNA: TGTGCCAGCAGCTCTGCCATGGACAGGGGTAGCAATCAGCCCCAGCATTTT.

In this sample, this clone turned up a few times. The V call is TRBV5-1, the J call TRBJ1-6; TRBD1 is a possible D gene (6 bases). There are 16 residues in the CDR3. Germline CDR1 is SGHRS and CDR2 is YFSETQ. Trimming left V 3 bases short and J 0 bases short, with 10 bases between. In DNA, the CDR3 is TGCGCCAGCAGCTCAAGGGGGAGCTCCTATAATTCACCCCTCCACTTT. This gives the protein CASSSRGSSYNSPLHF.

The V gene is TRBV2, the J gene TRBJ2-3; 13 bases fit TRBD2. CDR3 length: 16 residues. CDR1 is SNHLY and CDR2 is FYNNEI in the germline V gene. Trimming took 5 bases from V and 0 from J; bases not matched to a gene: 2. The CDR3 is CASSTSGRGSTDTQYF. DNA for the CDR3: TGTGCCAGCAGTACTAGCGGGAGGGGTAGCACAGATACGCAGTATTTT. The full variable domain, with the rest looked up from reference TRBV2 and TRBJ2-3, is EPEVTQTPSHQVTQMGQEVILRCVPISNHLYFYWYRQILGQKVEFLVSFYNNEISEKSEIFDDQFSVERPDGSNFTLKIRSTKLEDSAMYFCASSTSGRGSTDTQYFGPGTRLTVL.

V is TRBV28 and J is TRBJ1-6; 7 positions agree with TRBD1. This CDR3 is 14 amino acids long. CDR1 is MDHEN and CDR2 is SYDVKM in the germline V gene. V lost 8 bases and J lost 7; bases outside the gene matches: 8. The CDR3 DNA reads TGTGCCAGCCACAGGGGTACCGGGAATTCACCCCTCCACTTT. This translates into CASHRGTGNSPLHF.

CDR3 in amino acids: CASSTSLGQGIQPQHF. The DNA of the CDR3 is TGTGCCAGCAGTACGTCCCTGGGACAGGGGATTCAGCCCCAGCATTTT. The chain employs TRBV2 and TRBJ1-5, with TRBD1 identical over 10 bases. CDR3 length equals 16 residues. Germline CDR1 is SNHLY and CDR2 is FYNNEI. Trimming cost V 5 bases and J 6 bases; bases outside gene matches: 10.